This T cell receptor (beta chain) was sequenced in a study of blood T cell repertoires in COVID-19. On the study more broadly: COVID-19 samples collected from the United States, Italy and Spain covered acute and convalescent phases. From T cells, B-cell-depleted T cells, or PBMCs came the material, which was cDNA or gDNA.

This CDR3 region has 16 residues. Germline V gene data show CDR1 as SGHNT and CDR2 as YYREEE (reference sequence). V was pared by 5 bases and J by 4 bases, with 11 bases of the junction left unmatched. Some clones are missing from TCRdb's copy, which holds only in-frame ones; the method was immunoSEQ multiplex PCR. The data contain 60,000 to 85,000 clones, roughly 85% of them singletons. This receptor was obtained from a man aged 60 to 75 with COVID-19, enrolled during active disease. The chain recombines TRBV5-4 with TRBJ1-4; 7 bases line up with TRBD1. What was sequenced was peripheral blood. The CDR3 protein is CASSPHGTENNEKLFF. In DNA form, the CDR3 reads TGTGCCAGCAGTCCCCATGGGACAGAGAATAATGAAAAACTGTTTTTT.